This T cell receptor beta chain derives from a study of blood T cell repertoires in COVID-19. In the study overall: Acute and convalescent COVID-19 specimens originated in the United States, Italy and Spain. Nucleic acid was either cDNA or gDNA, and it came from T cells, B-cell-depleted T cells, or PBMCs.

V gave up 0 bases and J gave up 0 bases; unmatched junction bases: 8. Per the germline V gene, CDR1 is SGHRS and CDR2 is YFSETQ. CDR3 length: 20 residues. Authors' methods: Nucleated cell counts were estimated from reference gene primer amplification. Generated by immunoSEQ multiplex PCR, the TCRdb table keeps only in-frame clones and is missing some. That table is the source of V, J and clone size, and D and trimming were worked out from the DNA. The sample contains a few hundred thousand clones, about nine tenths of which appear only once. This clone has only a few counts. Sequencing input: peripheral blood. The receptor's source is a woman aged 45-65 years who had recovered from COVID-19. The V and J genes are TRBV5-1 and TRBJ2-1; 14 bases are a match to TRBD2. The CDR3 sequence is CASSLAGTSGGMSSYNEQFF. CDR3 nucleotides: TGCGCCAGCAGCTTGGCCGGGACTAGCGGGGGTATGAGCTCCTACAATGAGCAGTTCTTC.